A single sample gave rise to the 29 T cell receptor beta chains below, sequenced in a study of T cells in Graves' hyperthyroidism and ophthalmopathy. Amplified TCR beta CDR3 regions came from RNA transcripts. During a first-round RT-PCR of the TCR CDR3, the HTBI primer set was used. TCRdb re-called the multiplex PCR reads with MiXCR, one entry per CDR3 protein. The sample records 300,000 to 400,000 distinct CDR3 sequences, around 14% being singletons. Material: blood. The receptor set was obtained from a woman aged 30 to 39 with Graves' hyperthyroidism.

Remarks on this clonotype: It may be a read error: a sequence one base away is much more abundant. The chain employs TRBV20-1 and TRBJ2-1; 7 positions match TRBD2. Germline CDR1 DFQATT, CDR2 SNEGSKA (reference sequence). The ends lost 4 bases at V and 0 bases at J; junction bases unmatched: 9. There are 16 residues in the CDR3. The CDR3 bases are TGCAGTGCTATCTCAAAGGGCGGGGGCTCCTACAATGAGCAGTTCTTC. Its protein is CSAISKGGGSYNEQFF.

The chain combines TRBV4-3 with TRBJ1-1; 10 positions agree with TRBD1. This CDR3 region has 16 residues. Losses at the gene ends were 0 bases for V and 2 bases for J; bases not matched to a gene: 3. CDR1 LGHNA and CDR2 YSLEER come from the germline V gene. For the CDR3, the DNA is TGCGCCAGCAGCCAAGATGGGACAGGGGTTAACACTGAAGCTTTCTTT. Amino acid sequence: CASSQDGTGVNTEAFF.

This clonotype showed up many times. Here the CDR3 reads CSAKDITEAFF. Written as DNA, the CDR3 is TGCAGTGCTAAGGACATCACTGAAGCTTTCTTT. The genes are TRBV20-1 and TRBJ1-1; D possibly corresponds to TRBD1 (5 bases). This CDR3 comprises 11 residues. V lost 4 bases to trimming and J lost 4 bases, with 7 bases between them. Germline lookup yields CDR1 DFQATT and CDR2 SNEGSKA (reference sequence).

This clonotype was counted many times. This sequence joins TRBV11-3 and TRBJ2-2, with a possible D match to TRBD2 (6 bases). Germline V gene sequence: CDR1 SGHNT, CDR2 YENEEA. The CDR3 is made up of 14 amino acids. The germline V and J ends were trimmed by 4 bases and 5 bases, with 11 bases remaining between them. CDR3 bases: TGTGCCAGCAGCTCGAGGAGCGGGACCGGGGAGCTGTTTTTT. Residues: CASSSRSGTGELFF.

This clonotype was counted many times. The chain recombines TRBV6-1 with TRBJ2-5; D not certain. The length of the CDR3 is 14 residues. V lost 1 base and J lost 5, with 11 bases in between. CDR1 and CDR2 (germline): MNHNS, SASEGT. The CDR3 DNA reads TGTGCCAGCAGTGAAGAGGTGAGGACGGAGACCCAGTACTTC. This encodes CASSEEVRTETQYF.

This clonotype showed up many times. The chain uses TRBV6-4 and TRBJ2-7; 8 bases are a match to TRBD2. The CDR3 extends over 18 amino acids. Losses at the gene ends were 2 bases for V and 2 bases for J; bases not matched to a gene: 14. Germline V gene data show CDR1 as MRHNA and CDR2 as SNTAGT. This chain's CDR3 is CASSDPGGEGVLTYEQYF. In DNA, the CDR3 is TGTGCCAGCAGTGACCCCGGGGGGGAGGGCGTCTTAACCTACGAGCAGTACTTC.

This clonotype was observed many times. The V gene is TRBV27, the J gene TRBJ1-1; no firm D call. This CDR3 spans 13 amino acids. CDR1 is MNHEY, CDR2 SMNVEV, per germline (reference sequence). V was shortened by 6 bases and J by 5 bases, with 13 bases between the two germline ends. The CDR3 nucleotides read TGTGCCAGCAGGCTTAACTTGAGGACTGAAGCTTTCTTT. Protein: CASRLNLRTEAFF.

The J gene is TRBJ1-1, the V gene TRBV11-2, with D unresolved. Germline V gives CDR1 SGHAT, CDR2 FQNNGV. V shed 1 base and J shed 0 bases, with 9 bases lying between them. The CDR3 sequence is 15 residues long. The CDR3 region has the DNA TGTGCCAGCAGCTTAGTCTTCGGAGTGAACACTGAAGCTTTCTTT. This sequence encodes CASSLVFGVNTEAFF.

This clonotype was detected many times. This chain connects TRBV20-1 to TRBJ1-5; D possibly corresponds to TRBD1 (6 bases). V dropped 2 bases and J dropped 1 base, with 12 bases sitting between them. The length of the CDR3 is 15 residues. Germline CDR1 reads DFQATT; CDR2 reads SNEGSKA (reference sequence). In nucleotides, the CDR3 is TGCAGTGCTAGATGGGGGGCCGAAAGCAATCAGCCCCAGCATTTT. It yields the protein CSARWGAESNQPQHF.

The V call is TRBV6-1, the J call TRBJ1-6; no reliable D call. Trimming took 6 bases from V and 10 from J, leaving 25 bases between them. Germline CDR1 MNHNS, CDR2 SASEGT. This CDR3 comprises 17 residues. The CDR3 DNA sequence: TGTGCCAGCAGCTCCGACGCCTCTTGGGGTTTCAACTCACCCCTCCACTTT. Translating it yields CASSSDASWGFNSPLHF.

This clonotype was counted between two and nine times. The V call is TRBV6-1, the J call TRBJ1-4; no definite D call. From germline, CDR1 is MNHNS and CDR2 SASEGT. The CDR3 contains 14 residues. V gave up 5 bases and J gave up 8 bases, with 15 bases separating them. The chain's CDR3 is CASSYGSGSEKLFF. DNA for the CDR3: TGTGCCAGCAGTTATGGTTCTGGGAGCGAAAAACTGTTTTTT.

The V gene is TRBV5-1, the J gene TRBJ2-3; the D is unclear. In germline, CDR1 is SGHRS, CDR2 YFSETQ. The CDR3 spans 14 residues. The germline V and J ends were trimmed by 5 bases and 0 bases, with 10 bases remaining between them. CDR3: CASRSGVSTDTQYF. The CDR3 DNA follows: TGCGCCAGCAGATCCGGCGTTAGCACAGATACGCAGTATTTT.

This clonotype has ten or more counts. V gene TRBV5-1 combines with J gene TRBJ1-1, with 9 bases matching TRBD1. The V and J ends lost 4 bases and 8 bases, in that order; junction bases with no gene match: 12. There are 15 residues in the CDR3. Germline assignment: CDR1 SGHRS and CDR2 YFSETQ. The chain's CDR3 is CASSLATPGQGEAFF. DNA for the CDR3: TGCGCCAGCAGCCTCGCGACGCCGGGACAGGGCGAAGCTTTCTTT.

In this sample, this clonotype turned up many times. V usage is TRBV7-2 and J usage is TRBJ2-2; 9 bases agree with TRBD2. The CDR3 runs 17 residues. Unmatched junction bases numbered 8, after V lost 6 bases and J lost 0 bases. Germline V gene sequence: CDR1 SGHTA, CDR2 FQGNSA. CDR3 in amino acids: CASSRGLATTNTGELFF. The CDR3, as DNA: TGTGCCAGCAGTCGAGGACTAGCGACAACGAACACCGGGGAGCTGTTTTTT.

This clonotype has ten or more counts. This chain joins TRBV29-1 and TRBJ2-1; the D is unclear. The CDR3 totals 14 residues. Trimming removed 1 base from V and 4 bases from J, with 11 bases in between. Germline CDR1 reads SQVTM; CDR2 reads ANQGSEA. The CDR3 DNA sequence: TGCAGCGTTGAAGGGAATCAGTGGTACAATGAGCAGTTCTTC. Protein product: CSVEGNQWYNEQFF.

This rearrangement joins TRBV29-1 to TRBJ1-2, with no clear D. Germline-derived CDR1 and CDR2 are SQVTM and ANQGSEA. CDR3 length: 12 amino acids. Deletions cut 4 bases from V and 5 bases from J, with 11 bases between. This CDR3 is CSVASGFYGYTF. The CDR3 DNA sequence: TGCAGCGTTGCGTCTGGTTTTTATGGCTACACCTTC.

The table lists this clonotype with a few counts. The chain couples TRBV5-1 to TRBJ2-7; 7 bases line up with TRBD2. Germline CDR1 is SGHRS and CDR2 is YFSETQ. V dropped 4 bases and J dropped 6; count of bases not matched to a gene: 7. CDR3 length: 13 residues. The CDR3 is CASSPLGGVEQYF. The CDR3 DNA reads TGCGCCAGCAGCCCCCTGGGAGGGGTCGAGCAGTACTTC.

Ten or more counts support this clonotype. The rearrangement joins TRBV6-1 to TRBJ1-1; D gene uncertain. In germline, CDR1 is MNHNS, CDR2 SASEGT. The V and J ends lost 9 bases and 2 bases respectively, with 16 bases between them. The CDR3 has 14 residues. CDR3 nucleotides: TGTGCCAGTACTATTACGGGTGGAAACACTGAAGCTTTCTTT. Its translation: CASTITGGNTEAFF.

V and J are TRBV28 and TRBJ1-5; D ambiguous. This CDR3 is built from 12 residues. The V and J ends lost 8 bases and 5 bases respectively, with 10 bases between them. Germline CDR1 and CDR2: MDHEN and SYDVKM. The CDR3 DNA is TGTGCCAGCGTGGGAACGGATCAGCCCCAGCATTTT. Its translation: CASVGTDQPQHF.

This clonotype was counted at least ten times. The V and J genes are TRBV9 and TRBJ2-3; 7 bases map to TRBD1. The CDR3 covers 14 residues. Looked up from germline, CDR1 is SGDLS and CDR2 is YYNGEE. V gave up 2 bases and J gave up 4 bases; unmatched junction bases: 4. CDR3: CASSVWQGADTQYF. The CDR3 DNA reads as TGTGCCAGCAGCGTCTGGCAGGGGGCAGATACGCAGTATTTT.

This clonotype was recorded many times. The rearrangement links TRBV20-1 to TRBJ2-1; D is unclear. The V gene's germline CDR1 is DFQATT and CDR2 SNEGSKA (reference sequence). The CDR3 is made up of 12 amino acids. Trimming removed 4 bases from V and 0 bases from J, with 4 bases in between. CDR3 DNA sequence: TGCAGTGCTACGGGCTCCTACAATGAGCAGTTCTTC. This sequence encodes CSATGSYNEQFF.

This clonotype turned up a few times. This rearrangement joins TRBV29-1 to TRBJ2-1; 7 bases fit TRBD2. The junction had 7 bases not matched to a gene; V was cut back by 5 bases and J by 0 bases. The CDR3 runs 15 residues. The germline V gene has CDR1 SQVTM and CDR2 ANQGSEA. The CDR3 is CSVHPSGLSYNEQFF. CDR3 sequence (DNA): TGCAGCGTTCACCCTAGCGGCCTCTCCTACAATGAGCAGTTCTTC.

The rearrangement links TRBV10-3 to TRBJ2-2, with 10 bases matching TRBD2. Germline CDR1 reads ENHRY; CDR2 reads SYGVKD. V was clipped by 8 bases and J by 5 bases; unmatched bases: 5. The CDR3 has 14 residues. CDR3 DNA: TGTGCCATCCAGCGGGAGGGCCCGACCGGGGAGCTGTTTTTT. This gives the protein CAIQREGPTGELFF.

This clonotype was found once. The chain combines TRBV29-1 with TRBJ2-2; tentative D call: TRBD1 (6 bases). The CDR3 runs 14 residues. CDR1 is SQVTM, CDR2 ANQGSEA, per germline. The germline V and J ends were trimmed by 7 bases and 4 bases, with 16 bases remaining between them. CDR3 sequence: CSGRTAGSTGELFF. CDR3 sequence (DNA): TGCAGCGGGAGGACAGCCGGATCCACCGGGGAGCTGTTTTTT.

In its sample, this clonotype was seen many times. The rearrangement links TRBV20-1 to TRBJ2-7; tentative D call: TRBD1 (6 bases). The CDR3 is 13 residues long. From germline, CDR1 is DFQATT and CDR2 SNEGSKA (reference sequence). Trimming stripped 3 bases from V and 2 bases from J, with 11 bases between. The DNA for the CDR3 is TGCAGTGCTAGGGTCAACAGGGCCTACGAGCAGTACTTC. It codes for CSARVNRAYEQYF.

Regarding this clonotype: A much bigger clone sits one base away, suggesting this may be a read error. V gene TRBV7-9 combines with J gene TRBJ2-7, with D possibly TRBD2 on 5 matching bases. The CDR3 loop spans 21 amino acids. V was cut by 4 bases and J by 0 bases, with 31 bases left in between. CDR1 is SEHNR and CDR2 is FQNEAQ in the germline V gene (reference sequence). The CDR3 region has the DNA TGTGCCAGCAGCTCTACTCGGGGAAATTCGATCCGCCCGAGGCACTCCTACGAGCAGTACTTC. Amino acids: CASSSTRGNSIRPRHSYEQYF.

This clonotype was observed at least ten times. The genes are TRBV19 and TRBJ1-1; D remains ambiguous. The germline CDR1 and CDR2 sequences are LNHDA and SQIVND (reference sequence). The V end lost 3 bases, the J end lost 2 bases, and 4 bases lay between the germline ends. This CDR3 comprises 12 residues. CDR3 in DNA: TGTGCCAGTAGTATTGGTAACACTGAAGCTTTCTTT. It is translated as CASSIGNTEAFF.

The CDR3 DNA follows: TGCAGTGCGAGTACAGGGGGAAGGAGCAATCAGCCCCAGCATTTT. Its protein product is CSASTGGRSNQPQHF. The chain combines TRBV20-1 with TRBJ1-5; 8 bases are a match to TRBD1. The CDR3 totals 15 residues. The germline CDR1 and CDR2 sequences are DFQATT and SNEGSKA (reference sequence). The J segment lost 1 base and the V segment lost 6 bases, leaving 8 bases of the junction unmatched.

As DNA, the CDR3 is TGTGCCAGCAGCTTGGTAGGACAGCGGTCGGTCTCATCCCTCCACTTT. This sequence encodes CASSLVGQRSVSSLHF. This chain links TRBV5-4 with TRBJ1-6, with D possibly TRBD1 on 6 matching bases. Germline V lookup: CDR1 SGHNT, CDR2 YYREEE (reference sequence). V was clipped by 0 bases and J by 14 bases, with 21 bases between them. The CDR3 runs 16 residues.